This T cell receptor beta chain is from a study of blood T cell repertoires in COVID-19. With 1 base removed from V and 0 bases from J, the gap between germline ends came to 16 bases. Germline V CDR1 and CDR2: LGHDT, YNNKEL (reference sequence). The CDR3 consists of 17 residues. As originally analysed: Amplified reference gene primers provided the basis for estimating nucleated cell counts. Profiling relied on immunoSEQ multiplex PCR, and the TCRdb table lists in-frame clones only, not all of them. V and J calls and clone size are copied from that table; D and trimming were computed from the DNA. Of some 200,000 clones listed, roughly 80% are singletons.

The source of this sequence is a woman aged 55-75 years with acute or convalescent COVID-19. Material: peripheral blood. This chain links TRBV3-1 (or the pseudogene TRBV3-2) with TRBJ2-7; a possible D gene is TRBD1 (6 bases). CDR3 in amino acids: CASSQAAGQTYSYEQYF. DNA of the CDR3: TGTGCCAGCAGCCAAGCCGCAGGACAGACCTACTCCTACGAGCAGTACTTC.